A single sample gave rise to the 16 T cell receptor beta chains below, sequenced in a study of OX40 agonist ivuxolimab in advanced cancers. Method: immunoSEQ multiplex PCR; TCRdb's copy keeps in-frame clones and lacks some. Found here are roughly 66,000 clones, 80% of them singletons; the top ten hold 0.95% to 1.5%. The source material was CD4+ or CD8+ T cells sorted from blood, sampled in a trial of the OX40 agonist ivuxolimab. These receptors were collected from an adult with an advanced solid tumor such as melanoma, head and neck, liver or kidney cancer.

This rearrangement joins TRBV30 to TRBJ1-3, with a possible D match to TRBD1 (5 bases). This CDR3 region has 17 residues. Between the trimmed V and J ends, which lost 2 bases and 0 bases, there was a span of 17 bases. Per the germline V gene, CDR1 is GTSNPN and CDR2 is SVGIG (reference sequence). The CDR3 region is CAWSSGPGSPSGNTIYF. CDR3 bases: TGTGCCTGGAGTTCAGGGCCTGGCTCCCCCTCTGGAAACACCATATATTTT.

Details on this clone: Relative to the germline gene, one junction end is altered; a read error may explain this. The rearrangement links TRBV19 to TRBJ2-7, with a possible D match to TRBD1 (5 bases). Germline values: CDR1 LNHDA, CDR2 SQIVND (reference sequence). The CDR3 totals 15 residues. In DNA, the CDR3 is TGTGCCAGTAGTACAGGGTCAGGGCACTTCTACGGGCAGTACTTC. As protein: CASSTGSGHFYGQYF.

The chain combines TRBV30 with TRBJ2-3, with TRBD2 matching 9 bases. The V segment lost 1 base and the J segment 0 bases; nucleotides outside the gene matches: 11. Germline loops: CDR1 GTSNPN, CDR2 SVGIG (reference sequence). This CDR3 spans 18 amino acids. The CDR3 loop reads CAWSGRRGGQASTDTQYF. In DNA form, the CDR3 reads TGTGCCTGGAGTGGGAGGCGGGGGGGCCAGGCTAGCACAGATACGCAGTATTTT.

The chain links TRBV6-5 to TRBJ1-2; 11 bases are shared with TRBD1. The length of the CDR3 is 15 residues. The ends lost 4 bases at V and 5 bases at J; junction bases unmatched: 6. Per the germline V gene, CDR1 is MNHEY and CDR2 is SVGAGI. CDR3 loop: CASSSGTGGTYGYTF. The CDR3, as DNA: TGTGCCAGCAGTTCGGGGACAGGGGGGACTTATGGCTACACCTTC.

The rearrangement links TRBV6-1 to TRBJ2-1; no definite D call. Germline CDR1 reads MNHNS; CDR2 reads SASEGT. The CDR3 has 12 residues. V shed 7 bases and J shed 5 bases, with 9 bases lying between them. The DNA of the CDR3 is TGTGCCAGCACAGACACTGACAATGAGCAGTTCTTC. Its protein product is CASTDTDNEQFF.

The chain is built from TRBV18 and TRBJ2-1; D is possibly TRBD1 (6 bases). Looked up from germline, CDR1 is KGHSH and CDR2 is LQKENI. CDR3 length equals 15 residues. The V and J ends lost 3 bases and 7 bases respectively, with 16 bases between them. CDR3 protein: CASSPPIRGKNEQFF. The CDR3 DNA follows: TGTGCCAGCTCACCCCCCATCAGGGGAAAGAATGAGCAGTTCTTC.

The chain joins TRBV15 to TRBJ1-3; TRBD1 is a possible D gene (5 bases). The CDR3 has 15 amino acids. The germline V gene encodes CDR1 LNHNV and CDR2 YYDKDF (reference sequence). The V end was cut by 5 bases, the J end by 1 base, with 12 bases between. CDR3 sequence (DNA): TGTGCCACCAGCCGGAGGGAGGGGTCTGGAAACACCATATATTTT. This gives the protein CATSRREGSGNTIYF.

J is TRBJ1-2 and V is TRBV5-4; D gene unclear. The V gene lost 4 bases and the J gene lost 4 bases, with 11 bases spanning the gap. Germline-derived CDR1 and CDR2 are SGHNT and YYREEE (reference sequence). The CDR3 spans 13 residues. The CDR3 loop reads CASSPQRSYGYTF. DNA of the CDR3: TGTGCCAGCAGCCCACAGCGCTCCTATGGCTACACCTTC.

The genes are TRBV21-1 and TRBJ1-6. TRBV21-1 is a recognized pseudogene. This CDR3 region has 19 residues. The CDR3 protein is CASTSPAPLLSSYNSPLHF. Here the CDR3 DNA reads TGTGCCAGCACCTCCCCGGCTCCCCTCCTTAGCTCCTATAATTCACCCCTCCACTTT.

The CDR3 sequence is CAWSVGIRAPRGYTF. Here the CDR3 DNA reads TGTGCCTGGAGTGTCGGTATCCGGGCCCCACGGGGCTACACCTTC. V is TRBV30 and J is TRBJ1-2; D gene uncertain. V lost 0 bases and J lost 8, with 19 bases in between. CDR1 is GTSNPN, CDR2 SVGIG, per germline (reference sequence). The CDR3 extends over 15 amino acids.

There are a few counts of this clone. The rearrangement joins TRBV5-1 to TRBJ2-1; TRBD2 matches 9 bases. V trimming: 4 bases; J trimming: 4 bases; junction bases outside the gene matches: 15. In germline, CDR1 is SGHRS, CDR2 YFSETQ. CDR3 length: 18 residues. The CDR3 DNA reads TGCGCCAGCAGCCCCTGGGGAGTAGCGGGGGACCTTTACAATGAGCAGTTCTTC. Its protein product is CASSPWGVAGDLYNEQFF.

The chain links TRBV13 to TRBJ1-2, with D possibly matching TRBD1 (5 bases). V was clipped by 2 bases and J by 7 bases, with 11 bases between them. CDR3 length equals 13 residues. Germline values: CDR1 PRHDT, CDR2 FYEKMQ (reference sequence). CDR3 DNA: TGTGCCAGCAGCTTAACACGGAGGGGTGGCTACACCTTC. It specifies CASSLTRRGGYTF.

This chain uses TRBV5-6 with TRBJ2-7; D might be TRBD1 (6 bases). CDR1 and CDR2 (germline): SGHDT, YYEEEE. V gave up 1 base and J gave up 2 bases, with 10 bases separating them. This CDR3 is built from 14 residues. CDR3 loop: CASSLLQGTYEQYF. DNA for the CDR3: TGTGCCAGCAGCTTGTTACAGGGCACCTACGAGCAGTACTTC.

The rearrangement uses TRBV5-1 and TRBJ2-3; D is uncertain. Germline V lookup: CDR1 SGHRS, CDR2 YFSETQ. This CDR3 contains 13 residues. V lost 2 bases to trimming and J lost 1 base, with 5 bases between them. CDR3 residues: CASSLSGTDTQYF. The CDR3 DNA sequence: TGCGCCAGCAGCTTAAGCGGCACAGATACGCAGTATTTT.

J is TRBJ1-4 and V is TRBV30; TRBD1 is a possible D gene (5 bases). CDR1 is GTSNPN and CDR2 is SVGIG in the germline V gene (reference sequence). Trimming left V 0 bases short and J 2 bases short, with 10 bases between. The CDR3 sequence is 15 residues long. CDR3 sequence (DNA): TGTGCCTGGAGTGTAAGTTGGGACACTAATGAAAAACTGTTTTTT. It encodes CAWSVSWDTNEKLFF.

The chain recombines TRBV6-5 with TRBJ1-6, with 7 bases lining up with TRBD1. The J segment lost 7 bases and the V segment lost 7 bases, leaving 7 bases of the junction unmatched. CDR3 length: 14 amino acids. CDR1 and CDR2 from the germline V gene are MNHEY and SVGAGI. The CDR3 reads CASNRQGLNSPLHF. The CDR3, as DNA: TGTGCCAGCAATAGACAGGGATTAAATTCACCCCTCCACTTT.